This T cell receptor (beta chain) was sequenced in a study of metastatic and nonmetastatic thyroid tumors. Thyroid surgery had not been preceded by any treatment in any patient. Via MiXCR, TCRdb re-called the PCR reads. The sample comprises about 22,000 clones, under 30% of which are singletons, and 60% to 80% rests with the top ten. This clone was recorded at least ten times. Trimming cost V 2 bases and J 7 bases; bases outside gene matches: 7. Germline lookup yields CDR1 MNHEY and CDR2 SVGAGI. CDR3 length: 14 amino acids. The rearrangement uses TRBV6-5 and TRBJ1-1, with 7 bases matching TRBD1. The sample taken for sequencing was blood. This receptor was identified in a male donor with papillary thyroid cancer or a benign thyroid nodule (not recorded which). Some clones in this sample may be carry-over from other donors' samples. DNA for the CDR3: TGTGCCAGCAGTTACGCCTTGCAGGGGGATGAAGCTTTCTTT. Protein: CASSYALQGDEAFF.